The clone carrying this T cell receptor beta chain was picked up a small number of times. Its antigen is not known. This sample is drawn from a study of T cells after yellow fever vaccination. Findings of the study overall: The secondary response showed a weaker magnitude and a faster peak, day 5 versus 15. Boosting was followed by the reappearance of most primary-vaccination clones (approximately 97% CD4, under 90% CD8). Some clonotypes were seen in both the CD4 and the CD8 compartments. These made up a small share and likely arose from convergent recombination.

TCRdb passed the 5' RACE reads through MiXCR, listing each CDR3 protein once. The sample includes roughly 520,000 distinct CDR3 sequences, 21% of them seen just once. Per the germline V gene, CDR1 is SGHNT and CDR2 is YYREEE (reference sequence). The V segment lost 3 bases and the J segment 2 bases; nucleotides outside the gene matches: 2. The CDR3 runs 13 residues. The sequence came from a man younger than 35 who received the YFV17D yellow fever vaccine. The V call is TRBV5-4, the J call TRBJ2-7; 7 bases fit TRBD1. Sample: PBMCs, taken roughly 20 days after the first yellow fever vaccination. The CDR3 DNA reads TGTGCCAGCAGCTCTACAGGGGCCTACGAGCAGTACGTC. Its protein product is CASSSTGAYEQYV.